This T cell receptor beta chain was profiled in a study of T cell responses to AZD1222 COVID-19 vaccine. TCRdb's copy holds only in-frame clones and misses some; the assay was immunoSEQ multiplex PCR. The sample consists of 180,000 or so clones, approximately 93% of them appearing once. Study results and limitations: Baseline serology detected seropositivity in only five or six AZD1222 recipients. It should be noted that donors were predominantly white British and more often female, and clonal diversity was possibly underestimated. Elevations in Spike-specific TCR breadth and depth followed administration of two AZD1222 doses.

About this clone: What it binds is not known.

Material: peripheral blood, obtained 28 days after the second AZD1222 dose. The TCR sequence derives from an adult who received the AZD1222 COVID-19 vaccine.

DNA of the CDR3: TGTGCCAGCAGCTCGGGGGGACAGGGGGCAGGTGGCTACACCTTC. This encodes CASSSGGQGAGGYTF. The V and J genes are TRBV6-5 and TRBJ1-2, with 12 nucleotides matching TRBD1. This CDR3 comprises 15 residues. The V segment lost 6 bases and the J segment 7 bases; nucleotides outside the gene matches: 9. Germline-derived CDR1 and CDR2 are MNHEY and SVGAGI.